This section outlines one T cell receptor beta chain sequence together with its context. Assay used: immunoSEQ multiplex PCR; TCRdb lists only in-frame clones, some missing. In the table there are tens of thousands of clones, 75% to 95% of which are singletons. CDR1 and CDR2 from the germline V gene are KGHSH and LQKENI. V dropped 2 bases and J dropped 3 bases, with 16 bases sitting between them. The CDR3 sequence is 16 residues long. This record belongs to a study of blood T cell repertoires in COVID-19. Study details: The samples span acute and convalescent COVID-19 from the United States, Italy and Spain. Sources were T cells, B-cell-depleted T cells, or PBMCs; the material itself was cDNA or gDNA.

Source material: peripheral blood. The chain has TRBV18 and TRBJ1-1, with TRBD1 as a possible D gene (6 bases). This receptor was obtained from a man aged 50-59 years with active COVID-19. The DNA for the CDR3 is TGTGCCAGCTCACCATACAGGGAGATGGTGGACACTGAAGCTTTCTTT. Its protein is CASSPYREMVDTEAFF.